Listed here is a single T cell receptor (beta chain). Its specificity is unknown. Measured with immunoSEQ multiplex PCR; TCRdb has only the in-frame clones, and not every one. The sample yields 72,000 or so clones, approximately 83% seen once. CDR3 length: 15 residues. Germline V gene sequence: CDR1 MNHEY, CDR2 SVGAGI. The junction had 6 bases not matched to a gene; V was cut back by 5 bases and J by 4 bases. The sample originates from a study of OX40 agonist ivuxolimab in advanced cancers. Study background: Given to patients was ivuxolimab, an agonistic anti-OX40 (CD134) antibody. Melanoma, hepatocellular carcinoma, head and neck or renal cell cancer occurred in dose-escalation patients.

General study results and limits: Doses of 0.1 to 3.0 mg/kg were accompanied by clonal expansion of CD4+ and CD8+ blood T cells by week 6. Average numbers of expanded clones were greater in CD8+ T cells than in CD4+.

The receptor was isolated from an adult with an advanced solid tumor such as melanoma, head and neck, liver or kidney cancer. Material: CD4+ or CD8+ T cells sorted from blood, obtained in a trial of the OX40 agonist ivuxolimab. The rearrangement links TRBV6-5 to TRBJ1-4, with 8 bases aligning to TRBD1. CDR3: CASSKTGGVNEKLFF. The CDR3 region has the DNA TGTGCCAGCAGTAAAACAGGGGGAGTTAATGAAAAACTGTTTTTT.